By proportion, the clone carrying this TCR beta chain is medium-sized (0.01 to 0.1%). Antigen specificity is unknown. The V gene lost 0 bases and the J gene lost 1 base, with 21 bases spanning the gap. This CDR3 is built from 19 residues. Germline V gives CDR1 LGHNT, CDR2 FRNRAP. These data are taken from a study of HIV-infected patients and healthy controls. Overall study findings and caveats: In healthy controls, MAIT alpha CDR3s were common; in HIV+ repertoires, severely depleted. Apparent post-therapy Gini recovery among HIV-infected patients was not reproduced with size-matched repertoires.

Reverse transcription used 450 to 500 ng RNA and constant-region primers for alpha and beta. Alpha and beta chain libraries were made separately by chain-specific third strand synthesis with multiplexing indices. The cDNA received a 5' RACE adapter containing a random hexamer plus an SP2 sequencing primer site. The library had 12-nucleotide molecular identifiers formed by two random hexamers joined together. TCRdb processed the 5' RACE reads anew with MiXCR; each CDR3 protein has one entry. The repertoire holds about 10,000 distinct CDR3 sequences, with 6.5% to 10% as singletons. The repertoire came from unfractionated whole blood and reflected all unsorted peripheral T cells.

This rearrangement joins TRBV12-5 to TRBJ1-1; D not resolved. What was sequenced was blood. The receptor was derived from an adult in good health. Here the CDR3 DNA reads TGTGCTAGTGGTTTGGTACTCTCGGGCCACGCGAGTTGGAACACTGAAGCTTTCTTT. Encoded protein: CASGLVLSGHASWNTEAFF.